The 28 T cell receptor beta chains in this list originate from one sample, sequenced in a study of cytomegalovirus exposure and HLA in healthy donors. Data came from immunoSEQ multiplex PCR; TCRdb stores just in-frame clones and leaves some out. The data hold about 250,000 clones, with roughly 84% observed a single time. The sample was PBMCs. The source of these receptors is a man aged 18 to 30 in good health and CMV-seropositive.

The gene calls are TRBV4-2 and TRBJ1-1; D call uncertain. With 0 bases removed from V and 8 bases from J, the gap between germline ends came to 16 bases. Looked up from germline, CDR1 is LGHNA and CDR2 is YNFKEQ. The CDR3 contains 15 residues. The CDR3 protein is CASSQDRREGREAFF. CDR3 sequence (DNA): TGTGCCAGCAGCCAAGATAGGAGGGAGGGCAGGGAAGCTTTCTTT.

This sequence joins TRBV29-1 and TRBJ2-1; D not certain. The CDR3 sequence is 13 residues long. CDR1 is SQVTM, CDR2 ANQGSEA, per germline. V was clipped by 6 bases and J by 4 bases, with 13 bases between them. CDR3 residues: CSVPWLGYNEQFF. Here the CDR3 DNA reads TGCAGCGTCCCGTGGCTGGGATACAATGAGCAGTTCTTC.

The V gene is TRBV10-1, the J gene TRBJ2-1; D is perhaps TRBD2 (6 bases). This CDR3 has 13 amino acids. Germline lookup yields CDR1 WNHNN and CDR2 SYGVQD (reference sequence). V lost 5 bases and J lost 8, with 13 bases in between. CDR3 sequence: CASSPHGRDEQFF. CDR3 coding DNA: TGCGCCAGCAGTCCCCACGGGAGAGATGAGCAGTTCTTC.

V usage is TRBV7-8 and J usage is TRBJ1-1; D uncertain. V shed 5 bases and J shed 11 bases, with 15 bases lying between them. CDR3 length equals 12 residues. Germline CDR1 is SGHVS and CDR2 is FQNEAQ. CDR3 in DNA: TGTGCCAGCAGCCTGGGAGGCCCCCTGGCTTTCTTT. It encodes CASSLGGPLAFF. Together with reference TRBV7-8 and TRBJ1-1, the CDR3 gives the full variable domain: GAGVSQSPRYKVAKRGQDVALRCDPISGHVSLFWYQQALGQGPEFLTYFQNEAQLDKSGLPSDRFFAERPEGSVSTLKIQRTQQEDSAVYLCASSLGGPLAFFGQGTRLTVV.

The genes are TRBV6-5 and TRBJ2-7, with D tentatively TRBD1 or TRBD2 (5 bases each). Germline assignment: CDR1 MNHEY and CDR2 SVGAGI. The V end lost 5 bases, the J end lost 2 bases, and 13 bases lay between the germline ends. The CDR3 is 14 amino acids. The CDR3 nucleotides read TGTGCCAGCAGTCTCACGTGGGGACCCTACGAGCAGTACTTC. Translated: CASSLTWGPYEQYF.

V gene TRBV9 combines with J gene TRBJ1-2; D unresolved. Trimming removed 0 bases at V and 3 bases at J, with 9 bases between. CDR1 and CDR2 from the germline V gene are SGDLS and YYNGEE. The CDR3 length is 14 residues. The CDR3 DNA reads as TGTGCCAGCAGCGTAGGTGGCGGGGACTATGGCTACACCTTC. Its protein product is CASSVGGGDYGYTF.

The V gene is TRBV7-2, the J gene TRBJ1-2, with TRBD1 identical over 8 bases. This CDR3 contains 13 residues. V trimming: 5 bases; J trimming: 6 bases; junction bases outside the gene matches: 5. The V gene's germline CDR1 is SGHTA and CDR2 FQGNSA. Written as DNA, the CDR3 is TGTGCCAGCAGCCACGACAGGGGAAATGGCTACACCTTC. Translating gives CASSHDRGNGYTF.

This clone is a singleton in its sample. V gene TRBV30 combines with J gene TRBJ2-1; D assignment may be TRBD1 or TRBD2 (6 bases each). This CDR3 is built from 16 residues. Trimming took 2 bases from V and 3 from J, leaving 17 bases between them. Germline CDR1 and CDR2: GTSNPN and SVGIG (reference sequence). The CDR3 DNA reads TGTGCCTGGAGTCTAGGGGGTAGCGGATTCTACAATGAGCAGTTCTTC. It translates to CAWSLGGSGFYNEQFF. The full variable domain, rest sourced from reference TRBV30 and TRBJ2-1, is SQTIHQWPATLVQPVGSPLSLECTVEGTSNPNLYWYRQAAGRGLQLLFYSVGIGQISSEVPQNLSASRPQDRQFILSSKKLLLSDSGFYLCAWSLGGSGFYNEQFFGPGTRLTVL.

This chain joins TRBV18 and TRBJ2-7, with D possibly matching TRBD1 (6 bases). V was shortened by 4 bases and J by 2 bases, with 12 bases between the two germline ends. Germline CDR1 reads KGHSH; CDR2 reads LQKENI. CDR3 length: 14 residues. The DNA for the CDR3 is TGTGCCAGCTCACAACAGGGATGGGCCTACGAGCAGTACTTC. Its protein is CASSQQGWAYEQYF.

The chain uses TRBV7-3 and TRBJ2-1; 11 positions match TRBD1. Per the germline V gene, CDR1 is SGHTA and CDR2 is FQGTGA. The CDR3 consists of 17 residues. The V gene end was trimmed by 1 base and the J gene end by 5 bases; junction bases not matched to a gene: 7. The CDR3 sequence: CASSLNRGQGENNEQFF. CDR3 in DNA: TGTGCCAGCAGCTTAAATAGGGGACAGGGGGAGAACAATGAGCAGTTCTTC.

The chain combines TRBV4-2 with TRBJ2-7; 7 bases agree with TRBD1. The V and J ends lost 4 bases and 4 bases, in that order; junction bases with no gene match: 13. The CDR3 has 16 residues. The germline gives CDR1 LGHNA, CDR2 YNFKEQ. The CDR3 protein is CASSPAPTGSSYEQYF. CDR3 coding DNA: TGTGCCAGCAGCCCAGCCCCGACAGGGAGTTCGTACGAGCAGTACTTC.

The gene calls are TRBV6-4 and TRBJ2-5, with 8 positions matching TRBD1. CDR3 length equals 16 residues. V was pared by 5 bases and J by 1 base, with 9 bases of the junction left unmatched. CDR1 is MRHNA and CDR2 is SNTAGT in the germline V gene. CDR3 sequence reads: CASSPNAGGGQETQYF. Here the CDR3 DNA reads TGTGCCAGCAGTCCAAACGCAGGGGGCGGCCAAGAGACCCAGTACTTC.

The chain uses TRBV5-1 and TRBJ1-3; possibly TRBD1 for D (6 bases). The CDR3 contains 16 residues. Germline assignment: CDR1 SGHRS and CDR2 YFSETQ. Trimming took 0 bases from V and 0 from J, leaving 10 bases between them. CDR3 bases: TGCGCCAGCAGCTTGGCCGACAGGCCCTCTGGAAACACCATATATTTT. It is translated as CASSLADRPSGNTIYF. The entire variable domain, with the rest obtained from reference TRBV5-1 and TRBJ1-3, is as follows: KAGVTQTPRYLIKTRGQQVTLSCSPISGHRSVSWYQQTPGQGLQFLFEYFSETQRNKGNFPGRFSGRQFSNSRSEMNVSTLELGDSALYLCASSLADRPSGNTIYFGEGSWLTVV.

V is TRBV5-1 and J is TRBJ2-2; TRBD1 aligns across 8 bases. Germline V gene sequence: CDR1 SGHRS, CDR2 YFSETQ. The CDR3 length is 14 residues. The J segment lost 7 bases and the V segment lost 3 bases, leaving 5 bases of the junction unmatched. For the CDR3, the DNA is TGCGCCAGCAGCTGGGCAGGGGGCATCGGGGAGCTGTTTTTT. The encoded protein is CASSWAGGIGELFF.

This sequence joins TRBV5-4 and TRBJ1-2; D not resolved. The length of the CDR3 is 12 residues. Trimming left V 1 base short and J 4 bases short, with 5 bases between. CDR1 is SGHNT and CDR2 is YYREEE in the germline V gene (reference sequence). CDR3 in amino acids: CASSLSGYGYTF. The CDR3 DNA is TGTGCCAGCAGCTTGTCGGGCTATGGCTACACCTTC.

The chain uses TRBV19 and TRBJ1-5; 7 nucleotides align to TRBD1. Germline CDR1 and CDR2: LNHDA and SQIVND (reference sequence). This CDR3 is built from 15 residues. V lost 6 bases to trimming and J lost 2 bases; unmatched junction nucleotides: 7. Written as DNA, the CDR3 is TGTGCCAGTAGAGCAACAGGGGAAGGCAATCAGCCCCAGCATTTT. Its protein is CASRATGEGNQPQHF.

This chain connects TRBV7-9 to TRBJ1-1; tentative D call: TRBD1 (6 bases). The V gene's germline CDR1 is SEHNR and CDR2 FQNEAQ (reference sequence). The V end was cut by 2 bases, the J end by 3 bases, with 7 bases between. The CDR3 loop spans 13 amino acids. The CDR3 bases are TGTGCCAGCAGCTTAAGGACAGACACTGAAGCTTTCTTT. It yields the protein CASSLRTDTEAFF. Combining the CDR3 with reference TRBV7-9 and TRBJ1-1 gives the whole variable domain DTGVSQNPRHKITKRGQNVTFRCDPISEHNRLYWYRQTLGQGPEFLTYFQNEAQLEKSRLLSDRFSAERPKGSFSTLEIQRTEQGDSAMYLCASSLRTDTEAFFGQGTRLTVV.

The chain joins TRBV9 to TRBJ2-1, with 10 nucleotides matching TRBD2. Germline V CDR1 and CDR2: SGDLS, YYNGEE. The CDR3 is made up of 16 amino acids. With 4 bases clipped from V and 6 bases from J, the junction kept 10 bases outside the gene matches. The DNA for the CDR3 is TGTGCCAGCAGCCCCCCGGGACTAGCGTTAGTCAATGAGCAGTTCTTC. This encodes CASSPPGLALVNEQFF.

The rearrangement joins TRBV11-2 to TRBJ2-3; 8 positions match TRBD1. With V trimmed by 4 bases and J by 3 bases, 3 bases remained unmatched. Germline V gene lookup returns CDR1 SGHAT and CDR2 FQNNGV. This CDR3 is 14 amino acids long. CDR3 residues: CASSSWTGTDTQYF. The CDR3 bases are TGTGCCAGCAGCTCGTGGACAGGGACAGATACGCAGTATTTT.

This rearrangement joins TRBV28 to TRBJ1-1, with D tentatively TRBD1 (6 bases). V dropped 5 bases and J dropped 1 base, with 14 bases sitting between them. CDR1 and CDR2 from the germline V gene are MDHEN and SYDVKM. CDR3 length: 15 amino acids. CDR3 bases: TGTGCCAGCAGTCCCCCCGGAGGGGGGAACACTGAAGCTTTCTTT. Its protein is CASSPPGGGNTEAFF. The whole variable domain, filled in from reference TRBV28 and TRBJ1-1, reads DVKVTQSSRYLVKRTGEKVFLECVQDMDHENMFWYRQDPGLGLRLIYFSYDVKMKEKGDIPEGYSVSREKKERFSLILESASTNQTSMYLCASSPPGGGNTEAFFGQGTRLTVV.

This clone is a singleton in its sample. The chain employs TRBV6-5 and TRBJ1-5; no firm D call. The CDR3 totals 13 residues. Per germline, CDR1 MNHEY and CDR2 SVGAGI. V was trimmed by 5 bases and J by 3 bases, leaving 8 bases between them. CDR3 amino acids: CASSGRINQPQHF. The CDR3 DNA follows: TGTGCCAGCAGTGGACGGATCAATCAGCCCCAGCATTTT.

This clone has a handful of counts. The rearrangement joins TRBV11-2 to TRBJ2-2; possibly TRBD1 for D (6 bases). Germline V gene sequence: CDR1 SGHAT, CDR2 FQNNGV. The CDR3 has 13 amino acids. Deletions cut 2 bases from V and 6 bases from J, with 7 bases between. The CDR3 DNA is TGTGCCAGCAGCTTAACAGGGTCCGGGGAGCTGTTTTTT. Protein: CASSLTGSGELFF. The complete variable domain, with remaining parts taken from reference TRBV11-2 and TRBJ2-2, reads EAGVAQSPRYKIIEKRQSVAFWCNPISGHATLYWYQQILGQGPKLLIQFQNNGVVDDSQLPKDRFSAERLKGVDSTLKIQPAKLEDSAVYLCASSLTGSGELFFGEGSRLTVL.

The genes are TRBV7-8 and TRBJ2-2; 12 nucleotides align to TRBD2. Germline trimming cut 4 bases from V and 6 bases from J; bases unmatched to any gene: 9. Germline V gene sequence: CDR1 SGHVS, CDR2 FQNEAQ. The CDR3 is 17 residues long. The CDR3 here is CASSSGLAGGSAGELFF. CDR3 bases: TGTGCCAGCAGCTCGGGACTAGCGGGCGGTTCGGCCGGGGAGCTGTTTTTT. Full variable domain (missing parts from reference TRBV7-8 and TRBJ2-2): GAGVSQSPRYKVAKRGQDVALRCDPISGHVSLFWYQQALGQGPEFLTYFQNEAQLDKSGLPSDRFFAERPEGSVSTLKIQRTQQEDSAVYLCASSSGLAGGSAGELFFGEGSRLTVL.

The chain uses TRBV30 and TRBJ2-1; D possibly corresponds to TRBD1 (6 bases). Deletions cut 0 bases from V and 5 bases from J, with 20 bases between. Germline-derived CDR1 and CDR2 are GTSNPN and SVGIG (reference sequence). CDR3 length equals 17 residues. The CDR3: CAWSVKGSGTLDNEQFF. DNA of the CDR3: TGTGCCTGGAGTGTAAAGGGGTCCGGGACACTCGACAATGAGCAGTTCTTC.

The V gene is TRBV5-4, the J gene TRBJ2-1; D remains ambiguous. Trimming removed 4 bases from V and 6 bases from J, with 14 bases in between. CDR1 SGHNT and CDR2 YYREEE come from the germline V gene (reference sequence). This CDR3 is 14 amino acids long. Here the CDR3 DNA reads TGTGCCAGCAGCGGAGAAGGATTATCCAATGAGCAGTTCTTC. It encodes CASSGEGLSNEQFF.

Of note for this clone: Other DNA sequences of this sample code for an identical CDR3. The V gene is TRBV19, the J gene TRBJ1-1, with D possibly TRBD1 on 5 matching bases. The CDR3 runs to 13 residues. V shed 0 bases and J shed 5 bases, with 7 bases lying between them. CDR1 is LNHDA, CDR2 SQIVND, per germline (reference sequence). CDR3 in DNA: TGTGCCAGTAGTATAGACAGGGTGACTGAAGCTTTCTTT. The encoded protein is CASSIDRVTEAFF.

This chain joins TRBV7-2 and TRBJ2-1; D unclear. Germline CDR1 reads SGHTA; CDR2 reads FQGNSA. The CDR3 has 17 residues. The ends were cut back, 5 bases at V and 9 bases at J, with 26 bases in the middle. CDR3 nucleotide sequence: TGTGCCAGCAGCCCAGGAGTAGGAGCACACGGTGGGGTTGAGCAGTTCTTC. Translated, it gives CASSPGVGAHGGVEQFF.

The chain recombines TRBV20-1 with TRBJ2-1; no firm D call. This CDR3 spans 10 amino acids. Germline V gene data show CDR1 as DFQATT and CDR2 as SNEGSKA (reference sequence). V gave up 5 bases and J gave up 9 bases, with 8 bases separating them. The CDR3 loop is CSAWRGEQFF. The CDR3 nucleotides read TGCAGTGCTTGGCGTGGTGAGCAGTTCTTC.